One and the same sample provided the 20 T cell receptor beta chains below, sequenced in a study of control samples from healthy donors and cancer patients. Measured with immunoSEQ multiplex PCR; TCRdb has only the in-frame clones, and not every one. The table has around 250,000 clones, roughly 82% seen once; the top ten hold roughly 14%. The specimen sequenced was PBMCs. The receptors come from a woman in her sixties with lung cancer.

V and J are TRBV5-4 and TRBJ2-7; D uncertain. Germline CDR1 is SGHNT and CDR2 is YYREEE (reference sequence). The V gene lost 4 bases and the J gene lost 4 bases, with 15 bases spanning the gap. This CDR3 contains 14 residues. The CDR3 coding sequence is TGTGCCAGCAGCCGAGGACGGGTTCCTTACGAGCAGTACTTC. Translated, it gives CASSRGRVPYEQYF.

In its sample, this clone was seen once. This chain uses TRBV4-1 with TRBJ2-5, with D hard to call. Germline V CDR1 and CDR2: MGHRA, YSYEKL. V shed 4 bases and J shed 5 bases, with 17 bases lying between them. This CDR3 is built from 15 residues. The CDR3 sequence: CASSPPSANAETQYF. DNA of the CDR3: TGCGCCAGCAGCCCCCCGTCGGCAAACGCGGAGACCCAGTACTTC.

The rearrangement uses TRBV11-2 and TRBJ2-6; D gene uncertain. V lost 6 bases and J lost 4, with 13 bases in between. The CDR3 covers 15 residues. The germline V gene has CDR1 SGHAT and CDR2 FQNNGV. The CDR3 DNA follows: TGTGCCAGCAGTCCCGAGTTTCCGGGGGCCAACGTCCTGACTTTC. Translated, it gives CASSPEFPGANVLTF.

V gene TRBV5-4 combines with J gene TRBJ2-3, with unresolved D. Looked up from germline, CDR1 is SGHNT and CDR2 is YYREEE (reference sequence). V was cut by 0 bases and J by 5 bases, with 22 bases left in between. The CDR3 has 18 residues. CDR3 amino acids: CASSLAVAGNQIEDTQYF. CDR3 nucleotide sequence: TGTGCCAGCAGCTTGGCCGTCGCAGGCAACCAAATCGAAGATACGCAGTATTTT.

The chain uses TRBV9 and TRBJ1-1, with D perhaps matching TRBD1 (6 bases). CDR1 SGDLS and CDR2 YYNGEE come from the germline V gene. Trimming removed 0 bases from V and 4 bases from J, with 10 bases in between. CDR3 length: 14 amino acids. The DNA of the CDR3 is TGTGCCAGCAGCGTAGCTTGGGGGGCCACTGAAGCTTTCTTT. Translation: CASSVAWGATEAFF.

In this sample, this clone turned up once. The rearrangement uses TRBV5-1 and TRBJ2-7; the D gene is possibly TRBD2 (6 bases). In germline, CDR1 is SGHRS, CDR2 YFSETQ. The CDR3 totals 14 residues. The V and J ends lost 0 bases and 4 bases respectively, with 11 bases between them. In DNA form, the CDR3 reads TGCGCCAGCAGCTTGGACGGGACTCTTTACGAGCAGTACTTC. This sequence encodes CASSLDGTLYEQYF.

This chain joins TRBV28 and TRBJ2-7; unclear D gene. This CDR3 region has 11 residues. The V end lost 2 bases, the J end lost 7 bases, and 6 bases lay between the germline ends. CDR1 is MDHEN, CDR2 SYDVKM, per germline. The CDR3 sequence: CASSLLGEQYF. Written as DNA, the CDR3 is TGTGCCAGCAGTTTACTTGGAGAGCAGTACTTC.

The chain uses TRBV5-1 and TRBJ1-2; 9 nucleotides line up with TRBD1. The V gene end was trimmed by 4 bases and the J gene end by 7 bases; junction bases not matched to a gene: 11. The CDR3 totals 15 residues. The germline V gene has CDR1 SGHRS and CDR2 YFSETQ. The CDR3 DNA sequence: TGCGCCAGCAGCAACACCGTGGGGACAGGGTCTGGCTACACCTTC. This gives the protein CASSNTVGTGSGYTF.

This clone was seen only once. The V gene is TRBV25-1, the J gene TRBJ1-2; 7 nucleotides align to TRBD1. The CDR3 is 17 residues long. The junction had 14 bases not matched to a gene; V was cut back by 4 bases and J by 3 bases. In germline, CDR1 is MGHDK, CDR2 SYGVNS. The CDR3 reads CASSAYRGEGNYYGYTF. In DNA, the CDR3 is TGTGCCAGCAGTGCCTACAGGGGAGAAGGCAACTACTATGGCTACACCTTC.

V and J are TRBV18 and TRBJ2-2, with 8 bases fitting TRBD1. With 0 bases clipped from V and 7 bases from J, the junction kept 7 bases outside the gene matches. The CDR3 spans 16 residues. Germline V gene lookup returns CDR1 KGHSH and CDR2 LQKENI. The CDR3 coding sequence is TGTGCCAGCTCACCACCCAATCAGGGGGCCGGCGGGGAGCTGTTTTTT. This gives the protein CASSPPNQGAGGELFF. The variable domain in full, completed from reference TRBV18 and TRBJ2-2, reads NAGVMQNPRHLVRRRGQEARLRCSPMKGHSHVYWYRQLPEEGLKFMVYLQKENIIDESGMPKERFSAEFPKEGPSILRIQQVVRGDSAAYFCASSPPNQGAGGELFFGEGSRLTVL.

V is TRBV19 and J is TRBJ2-7, with 9 bases fitting TRBD1. J was trimmed by 2 bases and V by 5 bases; bases with no gene match: 4. The CDR3 is 14 amino acids. CDR1 LNHDA and CDR2 SQIVND come from the germline V gene (reference sequence). As DNA, the CDR3 is TGTGCCAGTAGTGCGACAGGGGGAACCTACGAGCAGTACTTC. Translated: CASSATGGTYEQYF.

This CDR3 reads CASSLALYGSEGYTF. Written as DNA, the CDR3 is TGTGCCAGCAGCTTAGCTCTATACGGGTCGGAGGGCTACACCTTC. This chain joins TRBV11-2 and TRBJ1-2; no clear D. CDR3 length: 15 residues. Trimming shortened V by 1 base and J by 8 bases, and 17 bases separated the two germline ends. Germline V lookup: CDR1 SGHAT, CDR2 FQNNGV.

The rearrangement joins TRBV28 to TRBJ2-1; D perhaps matches TRBD1 (5 bases). The CDR3 has 16 amino acids. Germline V lookup: CDR1 MDHEN, CDR2 SYDVKM. V shed 5 bases and J shed 2 bases, with 16 bases lying between them. DNA of the CDR3: TGTGCCAGCAGTCCTACAAGGGGATCGGCCTACAATGAGCAGTTCTTC. This translates into CASSPTRGSAYNEQFF.

The chain has TRBV28 and TRBJ1-4, with D tentatively TRBD1 (5 bases). The CDR3 length is 16 residues. V was pared by 3 bases and J by 2 bases, with 13 bases between. Germline V gene data show CDR1 as MDHEN and CDR2 as SYDVKM. In nucleotides, the CDR3 is TGTGCCAGCAGTTTGGTCGGGGCCTCTACTAATGAAAAACTGTTTTTT. This translates into CASSLVGASTNEKLFF. The full variable domain, rest sourced from reference TRBV28 and TRBJ1-4, is DVKVTQSSRYLVKRTGEKVFLECVQDMDHENMFWYRQDPGLGLRLIYFSYDVKMKEKGDIPEGYSVSREKKERFSLILESASTNQTSMYLCASSLVGASTNEKLFFGSGTQLSVL.

Turning to this clone: Other DNA sequences from this sample encode an identical CDR3 as well. This chain connects TRBV7-9 to TRBJ1-4; the D gene is possibly TRBD1 (5 bases). The CDR3 consists of 15 residues. Germline-derived CDR1 and CDR2 are SEHNR and FQNEAQ (reference sequence). V was cut by 5 bases and J by 0 bases, with 10 bases left in between. DNA of the CDR3: TGTGCCAGCAGCCCAACAGGCGCAACTAATGAAAAACTGTTTTTT. Residues: CASSPTGATNEKLFF.

The chain joins TRBV12-3 or TRBV12-4 to TRBJ1-5; no clear D gene. The CDR3 has 12 residues. Trimming took off 3 bases at V and 7 bases at J, with 7 bases between the two ends. The CDR3 DNA reads TGTGCCAGCAGTTTCCTAAGGCAGCCCCAGCATTTT. This sequence encodes CASSFLRQPQHF.

V usage is TRBV12-5 and J usage is TRBJ1-1; D ambiguous. The CDR3 contains 13 residues. Trimming removed 6 bases at V and 1 base at J, with 9 bases between. Germline V CDR1 and CDR2: LGHNT, FRNRAP. The CDR3: CASGPGRNTEAFF. DNA of the CDR3: TGTGCTAGTGGCCCGGGAAGGAACACTGAAGCTTTCTTT.

This chain uses TRBV13 with TRBJ1-2, with 7 bases aligning to TRBD1. The CDR3 is made up of 16 amino acids. With V trimmed by 3 bases and J by 3 bases, 10 bases remained unmatched. The germline V gene encodes CDR1 PRHDT and CDR2 FYEKMQ (reference sequence). The CDR3 protein is CASSFRSGTAYYGYTF. CDR3 nucleotide sequence: TGTGCCAGCAGCTTTAGATCCGGGACAGCCTACTATGGCTACACCTTC. Drawing the rest from reference TRBV13 and TRBJ1-2, the complete variable domain is AAGVIQSPRHLIKEKRETATLKCYPIPRHDTVYWYQQGPGQDPQFLISFYEKMQSDKGSIPDRFSAQQFSDYHSELNMSSLELGDSALYFCASSFRSGTAYYGYTFGSGTRLTVV.

This chain uses TRBV7-9 with TRBJ2-1; D is perhaps TRBD2 (5 bases). CDR3 length: 15 amino acids. CDR1 and CDR2 from the germline V gene are SEHNR and FQNEAQ (reference sequence). With 5 bases removed from V and 0 bases from J, the gap between germline ends came to 11 bases. The CDR3 DNA is TGTGCCAGCAGCCCTCCGGGGAGCTCCTACAATGAGCAGTTCTTC. Translating gives CASSPPGSSYNEQFF.

The chain links TRBV4-1 to TRBJ2-3; D not certain. From germline, CDR1 is MGHRA and CDR2 YSYEKL. The CDR3 runs to 17 residues. The ends were cut back, 0 bases at V and 0 bases at J, with 13 bases in the middle. As DNA, the CDR3 is TGCGCCAGCAGCCAAGATGGTGCAGGCGCCAGCACAGATACGCAGTATTTT. This sequence encodes CASSQDGAGASTDTQYF.